This T cell receptor (beta chain) is from a study of blood T cell repertoires in COVID-19. Study information: Samples representing acute and convalescent COVID-19 were sourced from the United States, Italy and Spain. PBMCs, B-cell-depleted T cells, or T cells provided the cDNA or gDNA that made up the material.

The CDR3 extends over 14 amino acids. Germline CDR1 KGHSH, CDR2 LQKENI. Trimming took off 2 bases at V and 4 bases at J, with 10 bases between the two ends. Under the authors' procedure: From reference gene primer amplification, estimates of nucleated cell counts were derived. Assay used: immunoSEQ multiplex PCR; TCRdb lists only in-frame clones, some missing. V and J calls and clone size are those listed in that table; D and trimming were worked out from the DNA. The sample includes 150,000 to 200,000 clones, more than 75% seen only once; the top ten take roughly a sixth. The J gene is TRBJ2-3, the V gene TRBV18, with unresolved D. The TCR comes from a man in his sixties with active or convalescent COVID-19. The sequenced material came from peripheral blood. The CDR3 coding sequence is TGTGCCAGCTCACCAGGGCAGATTGCAGATACGCAGTATTTT. It translates to CASSPGQIADTQYF.